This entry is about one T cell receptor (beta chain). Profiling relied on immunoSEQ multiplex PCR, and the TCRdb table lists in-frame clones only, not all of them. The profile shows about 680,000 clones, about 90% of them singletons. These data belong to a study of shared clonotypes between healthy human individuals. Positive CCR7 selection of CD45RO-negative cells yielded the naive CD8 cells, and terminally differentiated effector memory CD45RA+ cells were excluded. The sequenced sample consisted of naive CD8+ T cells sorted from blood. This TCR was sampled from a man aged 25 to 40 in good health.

This CDR3 reads CASSSGLAAYNEQFF. The CDR3 bases are TGTGCCAGCAGTTCGGGACTAGCCGCTTACAATGAGCAGTTCTTC. The V call is TRBV6-5, the J call TRBJ2-1; 9 bases are a match to TRBD2. The CDR3 loop spans 15 amino acids. The germline V gene has CDR1 MNHEY and CDR2 SVGAGI. V was clipped by 4 bases and J by 4 bases; unmatched bases: 5.